These 15 T cell receptor beta chains share one sample of origin, sequenced in a study of cytomegalovirus exposure and HLA in healthy donors. PCR primers comprised 60 Vbeta and 13 Jbeta primers. Using immunoSEQ multiplex PCR, the repertoire was profiled, and TCRdb retains in-frame clones only, with some absent. This table holds roughly 110,000 clones. The sequenced sample was PBMCs. These receptors were obtained from a man aged 35-49 years in good health and CMV-seropositive.

This chain joins TRBV6-1 and TRBJ2-1; 7 nucleotides agree with TRBD1. The germline V gene has CDR1 MNHNS and CDR2 SASEGT. V was clipped by 2 bases and J by 2 bases; unmatched bases: 3. The CDR3 contains 15 residues. The CDR3 DNA reads TGTGCCAGCAGTGAAACCGGGACAGCCTACAATGAGCAGTTCTTC. Translation gives CASSETGTAYNEQFF.

V and J are TRBV7-2 and TRBJ1-1; D may be TRBD1 (5 bases). V was clipped by 3 bases and J by 1 base, with 9 bases between them. Looked up from germline, CDR1 is SGHTA and CDR2 is FQGNSA. This CDR3 comprises 14 residues. CDR3 loop: CASSFQTGNTEAFF. Written as DNA, the CDR3 is TGTGCCAGCAGCTTTCAAACAGGGAACACTGAAGCTTTCTTT. The variable domain in full, completed from reference TRBV7-2 and TRBJ1-1, reads GAGVSQSPSNKVTEKGKDVELRCDPISGHTALYWYRQSLGQGLEFLIYFQGNSAPDKSGLPSDRFSAERTGGSVSTLTIQRTQQEDSAVYLCASSFQTGNTEAFFGQGTRLTVV.

The V and J genes are TRBV5-8 and TRBJ2-3; tentatively, D is TRBD2 (6 bases). Trimming took off 5 bases at V and 8 bases at J, with 15 bases between the two ends. CDR1 and CDR2 (germline): SGHTS, YDEGEE. The CDR3 runs to 13 residues. The CDR3 loop is CASRNSGAGTQYF. CDR3 DNA: TGTGCCAGCAGAAACTCGGGAGCGGGTACGCAGTATTTT.

This chain joins TRBV9 and TRBJ2-5, with 11 nucleotides matching TRBD2. The CDR3 has 17 residues. After removal of 0 bases from V and 2 bases from J, the junction contained 6 bases not matched to a gene. Germline V gene data show CDR1 as SGDLS and CDR2 as YYNGEE. CDR3 in DNA: TGTGCCAGCAGCGTAGAGTTAGCGGGAGGGCCACAAGAGACCCAGTACTTC. Translation gives CASSVELAGGPQETQYF.

The J gene is TRBJ1-1, the V gene TRBV6-6, with 8 bases lining up with TRBD1. Germline CDR1 reads MNHNY; CDR2 reads SVGAGI (reference sequence). V gave up 6 bases and J gave up 1 base; unmatched junction bases: 7. The length of the CDR3 is 15 residues. DNA for the CDR3: TGTGCCAGCAGCTTGTATGGACAGGGGAACACTGAAGCTTTCTTT. As protein: CASSLYGQGNTEAFF.

The V call is TRBV2, the J call TRBJ2-5, with TRBD1 identical over 8 bases. The J call could be wrong; TRBJ2-7 is a better fit for the DNA end. In germline, CDR1 is SNHLY, CDR2 FYNNEI. CDR3 size: 16 residues. The CDR3 region is CASSEAGAGGTYEQYF. The CDR3 region has the DNA TGTGCCAGCAGTGAAGCTGGGGCAGGGGGCACCTACGAGCAGTACTTC.

The J gene is TRBJ1-2, the V gene TRBV2, with D perhaps TRBD1 (5 bases). Trimming cost V 6 bases and J 2 bases, with 10 bases left between them. CDR3 length: 13 amino acids. Germline CDR1 is SNHLY and CDR2 is FYNNEI. This chain's CDR3 is CASRPTGNYGYTF. In nucleotides, the CDR3 is TGTGCCAGCAGACCAACAGGAAACTATGGCTACACCTTC.

V and J are TRBV6-5 and TRBJ1-4, with D tentatively TRBD1 (5 bases). This CDR3 is 15 amino acids long. V was pared by 0 bases and J by 7 bases, with 12 bases between. Germline values: CDR1 MNHEY, CDR2 SVGAGI. CDR3 DNA sequence: TGTGCCAGCAGTTACTCGGGGCAGGGAAGTGAAAAACTGTTTTTT. Protein product: CASSYSGQGSEKLFF.

This chain links TRBV4-3 with TRBJ2-7, with 10 positions matching TRBD2. The CDR3 runs 15 residues. The V gene's germline CDR1 is LGHNA and CDR2 YSLEER. The V gene end was trimmed by 4 bases and the J gene end by 3 bases; junction bases not matched to a gene: 6. CDR3 sequence (DNA): TGCGCCAGCAGCCCTAGCGGGAGCTCGTTCTACGAGCAGTACTTC. Translation: CASSPSGSSFYEQYF.

The V and J genes are TRBV28 and TRBJ1-2; 10 nucleotides match TRBD1. This CDR3 is built from 14 residues. Germline V gene data show CDR1 as MDHEN and CDR2 as SYDVKM. V lost 5 bases to trimming and J lost 8 bases; unmatched junction nucleotides: 8. This CDR3 reads CASSLWTGGDGYTF. As DNA, the CDR3 is TGTGCCAGCAGTCTCTGGACAGGGGGGGACGGCTACACCTTC.

The chain uses TRBV25-1 and TRBJ2-5; maybe TRBD1 (5 bases). Germline CDR1 MGHDK, CDR2 SYGVNS. Trimming shortened V by 4 bases and J by 0 bases, and 12 bases separated the two germline ends. The CDR3 extends over 15 amino acids. DNA for the CDR3: TGTGCCAGCAGTGGACTCAGGGTGTACCAAGAGACCCAGTACTTC. Translating gives CASSGLRVYQETQYF.

The gene calls are TRBV5-1 and TRBJ2-2; D possibly corresponds to TRBD2 (6 bases). The V and J ends lost 4 bases and 2 bases respectively, with 15 bases between them. This CDR3 region has 16 residues. Germline loops: CDR1 SGHRS, CDR2 YFSETQ. For the CDR3, the DNA is TGCGCCAGCAGCGTCGCGGCTAGCGTTAACACCGGGGAGCTGTTTTTT. Its protein is CASSVAASVNTGELFF.

The CDR3 region is CASSGTTTGHLDEQFF. In nucleotides, the CDR3 is TGTGCCAGCAGCGGAACCACCACGGGACACCTGGATGAGCAGTTCTTC. This chain joins TRBV7-8 and TRBJ2-1, with D tentatively TRBD1 (6 bases). From germline, CDR1 is SGHVS and CDR2 FQNEAQ. Trimming removed 5 bases at V and 8 bases at J, with 22 bases between. The CDR3 is 16 residues long. The full variable domain, completed using reference TRBV7-8 and TRBJ2-1, is GAGVSQSPRYKVAKRGQDVALRCDPISGHVSLFWYQQALGQGPEFLTYFQNEAQLDKSGLPSDRFFAERPEGSVSTLKIQRTQQEDSAVYLCASSGTTTGHLDEQFFGPGTRLTVL.

The rearrangement uses TRBV6-5 and TRBJ2-7; maybe TRBD1 (5 bases). Germline CDR1 MNHEY, CDR2 SVGAGI. The CDR3 is made up of 15 amino acids. Trimming removed 8 bases from V and 3 bases from J, with 20 bases in between. The CDR3 protein is CASSKTGARGYEQYF. Here the CDR3 DNA reads TGTGCCAGCTCCAAAACTGGGGCCAGAGGCTACGAGCAGTACTTC.

V is TRBV4-3 and J is TRBJ2-1, with TRBD1 matching over 8 bases. V gave up 3 bases and J gave up 12 bases; unmatched junction bases: 7. Germline CDR1 LGHNA, CDR2 YSLEER. This CDR3 spans 13 amino acids. The CDR3 DNA reads as TGCGCCAGCAGCCATGAACCAGGGGGCAGGCAGTTCTTC. Translation: CASSHEPGGRQFF.